The rows below give T cell receptor beta chains drawn from one sample of a study of OX40 agonist ivuxolimab in advanced cancers. The data were produced by immunoSEQ multiplex PCR, yet TCRdb's version contains in-frame clones alone and is incomplete. Here the sample spans about 100,000 clones, about 86% being singletons. Sequenced material: CD4+ or CD8+ T cells sorted from blood, taken in a trial of the OX40 agonist ivuxolimab. All receptors derive from an adult with an advanced solid tumor such as melanoma, head and neck, liver or kidney cancer. CDR3s include the opening cysteine and the closing phenylalanine or tryptophan. Fields, in order: D gene, clone size, CDR3 length, J gene, V gene, CDR3 protein, CDR3 DNA. A D gene is named only where the DNA matches it firmly. The size field is filled for only some rows; it gives once, few, many or a size class.

d_gene: .
abundance: .
len: 10
j_gene: TRBJ2-3
v_gene: TRBV20-1
CDR3aa: CSALTDTQYF
CDR3nt: TGCAGTGCCCTGACGGATACGCAGTATTTT

d_gene: .
abundance: once
len: 12
j_gene: TRBJ1-5
v_gene: TRBV27
CDR3aa: CASSPPGQPQHF
CDR3nt: TGTGCCAGCAGTCCGCCGGGTCAGCCCCAGCATTTT

d_gene: TRBD2
abundance: .
len: 15
j_gene: TRBJ2-1
v_gene: TRBV5-4
CDR3aa: CASSLIAGAPHEQFF
CDR3nt: TGTGCCAGCAGCTTGATAGCGGGGGCACCCCACGAGCAGTTCTTC

d_gene: TRBD1
abundance: .
len: 14
j_gene: TRBJ1-4
v_gene: TRBV9
CDR3aa: CASSVDRGDEKLFF
CDR3nt: TGTGCCAGCAGCGTCGACAGGGGTGACGAAAAACTGTTTTTT

d_gene: .
abundance: .
len: 15
j_gene: TRBJ2-7
v_gene: TRBV10-3
CDR3aa: CAISESLAGTYEQYF
CDR3nt: TGTGCCATCAGTGAGTCCCTGGCAGGAACCTACGAGCAGTACTTC

d_gene: TRBD1
abundance: .
len: 15
j_gene: TRBJ2-7
v_gene: TRBV7-9
CDR3aa: CASSLEGQGSNEQYF
CDR3nt: TGTGCCAGCAGCTTAGAGGGACAGGGTAGCAACGAGCAGTACTTC

d_gene: TRBD2
abundance: once
len: 18
j_gene: TRBJ2-2
v_gene: TRBV7-8
CDR3aa: CASSLITGTSGLTGELFF
CDR3nt: TGTGCCAGCAGCTTAATCACCGGGACTAGCGGGCTCACCGGGGAGCTGTTTTTT

d_gene: TRBD2
abundance: .
len: 15
j_gene: TRBJ2-1
v_gene: TRBV12-5
CDR3aa: CASGRGTSGNNEQFF
CDR3nt: TGTGCTAGTGGCCGCGGGACTAGCGGAAACAATGAGCAGTTCTTC

d_gene: TRBD1
abundance: .
len: 15
j_gene: TRBJ2-7
v_gene: TRBV6-6
CDR3aa: CASSYGTGDLNEQYF
CDR3nt: TGTGCCAGCAGTTACGGGACAGGGGATCTAAACGAGCAGTACTTC

d_gene: .
abundance: .
len: 13
j_gene: TRBJ1-2
v_gene: TRBV5-1
CDR3aa: CASSRGATYGYTF
CDR3nt: TGCGCCAGCAGCCGAGGGGCGACCTATGGCTACACCTTC

d_gene: .
abundance: once
len: 12
j_gene: TRBJ1-1
v_gene: TRBV14
CDR3aa: CASSQQGVEAFF
CDR3nt: TGTGCCAGCAGCCAACAAGGGGTTGAAGCTTTCTTT

d_gene: TRBD1
abundance: .
len: 15
j_gene: TRBJ1-2
v_gene: TRBV30
CDR3aa: CAWSFGTAGNYGYTF
CDR3nt: TGTGCCTGGAGTTTCGGGACAGCCGGGAACTATGGCTACACCTTC

d_gene: .
abundance: .
len: 13
j_gene: TRBJ1-1
v_gene: TRBV9
CDR3aa: CASSVAPNTEAFF
CDR3nt: TGTGCCAGCAGCGTAGCCCCGAACACTGAAGCTTTCTTT

d_gene: .
abundance: few
len: 14
j_gene: TRBJ1-5
v_gene: TRBV2
CDR3aa: CASRLRGGNQPQHF
CDR3nt: TGTGCCAGCAGGCTCAGGGGTGGCAATCAGCCCCAGCATTTT

d_gene: TRBD1
abundance: few
len: 15
j_gene: TRBJ1-2
v_gene: TRBV30
CDR3aa: CASTQGQALRYGYTF
CDR3nt: TGTGCCTCCACACAAGGACAGGCCCTACGCTATGGCTACACCTTC

d_gene: .
abundance: .
len: 14
j_gene: TRBJ1-1
v_gene: TRBV28
CDR3aa: CASRRPGERAEAFF
CDR3nt: TGTGCCAGCAGACGCCCCGGGGAGAGAGCTGAAGCTTTCTTT

d_gene: TRBD2
abundance: .
len: 14
j_gene: TRBJ2-3
v_gene: TRBV2
CDR3aa: CASSPRLAGDTQYF
CDR3nt: TGTGCCAGCAGTCCAAGACTAGCGGGGGATACGCAGTATTTT

d_gene: .
abundance: .
len: 11
j_gene: TRBJ1-1
v_gene: TRBV30
CDR3aa: CAWGMNTEAFF
CDR3nt: TGTGCCTGGGGGATGAACACTGAAGCTTTCTTT

d_gene: TRBD1
abundance: .
len: 15
j_gene: TRBJ1-4
v_gene: TRBV5-1
CDR3aa: CASSLQGARDEKLFF
CDR3nt: TGCGCCAGCAGCTTACAGGGGGCGAGGGATGAAAAACTGTTTTTT

d_gene: .
abundance: .
len: 14
j_gene: TRBJ2-2
v_gene: TRBV7-9
CDR3aa: CASSPDSNTGELFF
CDR3nt: TGTGCCAGCAGCCCCGACAGTAACACCGGGGAGCTGTTTTTT

d_gene: .
abundance: .
len: 14
j_gene: TRBJ1-4
v_gene: TRBV11-3
CDR3aa: CASSLASTNEKLFF
CDR3nt: TGTGCCAGCAGCTTAGCCTCAACTAATGAAAAACTGTTTTTT

d_gene: .
abundance: .
len: 13
j_gene: TRBJ1-2
v_gene: TRBV2
CDR3aa: CASSARQLYGYTF
CDR3nt: TGTGCCAGCAGTGCCCGACAGCTCTATGGCTACACCTTC

d_gene: TRBD1
abundance: .
len: 14
j_gene: TRBJ2-7
v_gene: TRBV7-9
CDR3aa: CASSRDRSLDEQYF
CDR3nt: TGTGCCAGCAGCCGGGACAGGAGTCTTGACGAGCAGTACTTC

d_gene: .
abundance: .
len: 16
j_gene: TRBJ2-7
v_gene: TRBV7-6
CDR3aa: CASSLLSGTASYEQYF
CDR3nt: TGTGCCAGCAGCTTACTGTCCGGGACGGCCTCCTACGAGCAGTACTTC

d_gene: .
abundance: .
len: 16
j_gene: TRBJ2-4
v_gene: TRBV19
CDR3aa: CASGGRIELAKNIQYF
CDR3nt: TGTGCCAGTGGGGGACGGATAGAACTAGCCAAAAACATTCAGTACTTC

d_gene: .
abundance: .
len: 16
j_gene: TRBJ1-5
v_gene: TRBV6-6
CDR3aa: CASSYSKVYSNQPQHF
CDR3nt: TGTGCCAGCAGTTACTCGAAAGTATATAGCAATCAGCCCCAGCATTTT

d_gene: .
abundance: .
len: 14
j_gene: TRBJ1-1
v_gene: TRBV6-6
CDR3aa: CASSYPPQSTEAFF
CDR3nt: TGTGCCAGCAGTTATCCCCCTCAGAGCACTGAAGCTTTCTTT

d_gene: TRBD1
abundance: few
len: 14
j_gene: TRBJ1-1
v_gene: TRBV2
CDR3aa: CASRGTGGQTEAFF
CDR3nt: TGTGCCAGCAGGGGGACAGGCGGGCAAACTGAAGCTTTCTTT

d_gene: .
abundance: .
len: 12
j_gene: TRBJ2-5
v_gene: TRBV5-5
CDR3aa: CASRADGANKYF
CDR3nt: TGTGCCAGCAGAGCGGACGGGGCCAACAAGTACTTC

d_gene: .
abundance: .
len: 16
j_gene: TRBJ2-3
v_gene: TRBV7-9
CDR3aa: CASSLRGLTNTDTQYF
CDR3nt: TGTGCCAGCAGCTTAAGGGGTCTAACCAACACAGATACGCAGTATTTT

d_gene: TRBD2
abundance: .
len: 14
j_gene: TRBJ2-3
v_gene: TRBV5-1
CDR3aa: CASHSGGATDTQYF
CDR3nt: TGCGCCAGCCATAGCGGGGGGGCAACAGATACGCAGTATTTT

d_gene: .
abundance: .
len: 15
j_gene: TRBJ1-5
v_gene: TRBV4-2
CDR3aa: CASSQDWAGDQPQHF
CDR3nt: TGTGCCAGCAGCCAAGATTGGGCCGGGGATCAGCCCCAGCATTTT

d_gene: TRBD1
abundance: .
len: 12
j_gene: TRBJ1-1
v_gene: TRBV29-1
CDR3aa: CSVSGTGKKAFF
CDR3nt: TGCAGCGTTTCCGGGACAGGGAAGAAAGCTTTCTTT

d_gene: .
abundance: .
len: 12
j_gene: TRBJ2-3
v_gene: TRBV4-1
CDR3aa: CASSSGGDTQYF
CDR3nt: TGCGCCAGCAGTAGTGGAGGAGATACGCAGTATTTT

d_gene: TRBD1
abundance: .
len: 15
j_gene: TRBJ1-2
v_gene: TRBV19
CDR3aa: CASMWAGQPTYGYTF
CDR3nt: TGTGCCAGTATGTGGGCGGGACAGCCTACGTATGGCTACACCTTC

d_gene: TRBD1
abundance: .
len: 14
j_gene: TRBJ1-6
v_gene: TRBV19
CDR3aa: CASSSGTDNSPLHF
CDR3nt: TGTGCCAGTAGTTCCGGGACAGATAATTCACCCCTCCACTTT

d_gene: .
abundance: .
len: 15
j_gene: TRBJ1-3
v_gene: TRBV7-8
CDR3aa: CASSLTDKGGNTIYF
CDR3nt: TGTGCCAGCAGCCTGACTGACAAAGGAGGAAACACCATATATTTT

d_gene: .
abundance: .
len: 15
j_gene: TRBJ1-5
v_gene: TRBV6-5
CDR3aa: CASSSSGRENQPQHF
CDR3nt: TGTGCCAGCAGTTCATCGGGGCGGGAGAATCAGCCCCAGCATTTT

d_gene: TRBD2
abundance: .
len: 17
j_gene: TRBJ2-5
v_gene: TRBV12-5
CDR3aa: CASGLGTSGGPGETQYF
CDR3nt: TGTGCTAGTGGTTTGGGGACTAGCGGGGGGCCGGGGGAGACCCAGTACTTC

d_gene: TRBD1
abundance: .
len: 15
j_gene: TRBJ2-7
v_gene: TRBV18
CDR3aa: CASSPPGRGHDEQYF
CDR3nt: TGTGCCAGCTCACCCCCAGGTAGGGGGCACGACGAGCAGTACTTC

d_gene: TRBD1
abundance: few
len: 19
j_gene: TRBJ2-1
v_gene: TRBV4-1
CDR3aa: CASSQDHRGLRDFINEQFF
CDR3nt: TGCGCCAGCAGCCAGGACCACAGGGGGCTTAGAGATTTTATAAATGAGCAGTTCTTC

d_gene: .
abundance: .
len: 13
j_gene: TRBJ2-1
v_gene: TRBV6-1
CDR3aa: CASSEAARNEQFF
CDR3nt: TGTGCCAGCAGTGAAGCCGCTAGAAATGAGCAGTTCTTC

d_gene: TRBD2
abundance: .
len: 14
j_gene: TRBJ2-7
v_gene: TRBV5-5
CDR3aa: CASSWTSSSYEQYF
CDR3nt: TGTGCCAGCAGCTGGACTAGCTCCTCTTACGAGCAGTACTTC

d_gene: TRBD1
abundance: .
len: 15
j_gene: TRBJ1-4
v_gene: TRBV6-5
CDR3aa: CASSPRDRAGEKLFF
CDR3nt: TGTGCCAGCAGTCCCCGGGACAGGGCGGGCGAAAAACTGTTTTTT

d_gene: .
abundance: .
len: 14
j_gene: TRBJ2-1
v_gene: TRBV30
CDR3aa: CAWTSKGRYNEQFF
CDR3nt: TGTGCCTGGACCTCGAAGGGAAGGTACAATGAGCAGTTCTTC

d_gene: .
abundance: .
len: 14
j_gene: TRBJ2-7
v_gene: TRBV27
CDR3aa: CASRLMGGPYEQYF
CDR3nt: TGTGCCAGCAGGTTAATGGGGGGGCCCTACGAGCAGTACTTC

d_gene: .
abundance: .
len: 15
j_gene: TRBJ2-4
v_gene: TRBV2
CDR3aa: CASSPNSIAKNIQYF
CDR3nt: TGTGCCAGCAGCCCAAATTCTATAGCCAAAAACATTCAGTACTTC

d_gene: .
abundance: .
len: 15
j_gene: TRBJ1-5
v_gene: TRBV7-8
CDR3aa: CASSPGVYSNQPQHF
CDR3nt: TGTGCCAGCAGCCCCGGCGTTTATAGCAATCAGCCCCAGCATTTT

d_gene: .
abundance: .
len: 15
j_gene: TRBJ2-3
v_gene: TRBV5-1
CDR3aa: CASSYEGRRLDTQYF
CDR3nt: TGCGCCAGCAGCTACGAAGGGAGGCGGTTAGATACGCAGTATTTT